This entry features one T cell receptor (beta chain) sequence. The antigen is undetermined. Described time point: newly diagnosed GD, antithyroid drugs for less than 3 months. PBMCs were the source of the RNA used for TCR sequencing. The data are from a study of regulatory T cells in long-lasting Graves disease. Investigators prepared the TCR beta libraries by applying iRepertoire HTBI primers and Arm-PCR of CDR3 regions. In TCRdb, the multiplex PCR reads were re-called with MiXCR into one record per CDR3 protein. The repertoire includes 300,000 to 400,000 distinct CDR3 sequences, 15% to 20% of them detected once, and more than 30% sits in the top ten. Notes on the study in general: Public clonotype sharing was higher in persistent than newly diagnosed patients.

This CDR3 is 17 amino acids long. V lost 0 bases and J lost 0, with 11 bases in between. CDR1 is LNHNV, CDR2 YYDKDF, per germline (reference sequence). The TCR was taken from a female donor with Graves disease. The sequenced sample was peripheral blood mononuclear cells (PBMCs), obtained at new diagnosis, from a patient treated with antithyroid drugs. V gene TRBV15 combines with J gene TRBJ2-2; possibly TRBD1 or TRBD2 for D (5 bases each). CDR3: CATSRDRGTSNTGELFF. The CDR3 nucleotides are TGTGCCACCAGCAGAGATCGGGGCACCTCGAACACCGGGGAGCTGTTTTTT. The full variable domain, in which reference TRBV15 and TRBJ2-2 provide the parts outside the CDR3, is DAMVIQNPRYQVTQFGKPVTLSCSQTLNHNVMYWYQQKSSQAPKLLFHYYDKDFNNEADTPDNFQSRRPNTSFCFLDIRSPGLGDTAMYLCATSRDRGTSNTGELFFGEGSRLTVL.